These 25 T cell receptor beta chains originate from one sample sequenced in a study of blood T cell repertoires in COVID-19. Sequencing was performed with immunoSEQ multiplex PCR; in TCRdb, only in-frame clones are kept and a portion is missing. The sample shows roughly 250,000 clones, less than 85% of them seen only once. Material for sequencing was peripheral blood. All receptors come from an elderly woman with active or convalescent COVID-19.

CDR3 DNA: TGCGCCAGCAGCCAAGACCCAGGGGGGACGGGGGAGCTGTTTTTT. This gives the protein CASSQDPGGTGELFF. The chain combines TRBV4-1 with TRBJ2-2; TRBD1 might be the D (7 bases). This CDR3 spans 15 amino acids. Looked up from germline, CDR1 is MGHRA and CDR2 is YSYEKL. With 0 bases removed from V and 8 bases from J, the gap between germline ends came to 13 bases.

The chain uses TRBV4-1 and TRBJ2-5; 8 bases align to TRBD2. CDR1 is MGHRA and CDR2 is YSYEKL in the germline V gene. The V gene end was trimmed by 3 bases and the J gene end by 4 bases; junction bases not matched to a gene: 7. The CDR3 runs 15 residues. The CDR3 protein is CASSHGRAGSETQYF. DNA of the CDR3: TGCGCCAGCAGCCACGGGAGGGCGGGTTCAGAGACCCAGTACTTC.

V gene TRBV2 combines with J gene TRBJ2-3; possibly TRBD2 for D (5 bases). Germline CDR1 and CDR2: SNHLY and FYNNEI. The CDR3 is 11 amino acids. Trimming pared 9 bases from V and 4 bases from J, leaving 8 bases between. The CDR3 DNA reads TGTGCCAGTACTAGGGCAGATACGCAGTATTTT. Translating it yields CASTRADTQYF.

The genes are TRBV20-1 and TRBJ2-7; 12 nucleotides align to TRBD2. The ends lost 3 bases at V and 1 base at J; junction bases unmatched: 7. The germline V gene encodes CDR1 DFQATT and CDR2 SNEGSKA (reference sequence). This CDR3 contains 16 residues. This CDR3 reads CSASGTSGSRSYEQYF. The CDR3 region has the DNA TGCAGTGCTAGTGGGACTAGCGGGTCCCGTTCCTACGAGCAGTACTTC.

As to this clone: This same CDR3 is encoded by further DNA sequences in the sample. The chain carries TRBV2 and TRBJ2-2, with 11 bases aligning to TRBD1. The CDR3 is 15 residues long. Germline CDR1 and CDR2: SNHLY and FYNNEI. V shed 8 bases and J 5 bases; nucleotides not matched to a gene: 7. The CDR3: CASQTGTGGTGELFF. The CDR3 DNA sequence: TGTGCCAGCCAGACCGGGACAGGGGGGACCGGGGAGCTGTTTTTT. Full variable domain (remainder filled in from reference TRBV2 and TRBJ2-2): EPEVTQTPSHQVTQMGQEVILRCVPISNHLYFYWYRQILGQKVEFLVSFYNNEISEKSEIFDDQFSVERPDGSNFTLKIRSTKLEDSAMYFCASQTGTGGTGELFFGEGSRLTVL.

The chain couples TRBV6-5 to TRBJ2-1; the match to TRBD2 covers 12 bases. Looked up from germline, CDR1 is MNHEY and CDR2 is SVGAGI. V lost 8 bases and J lost 6; bases outside the gene matches: 8. The CDR3 extends over 15 amino acids. CDR3 nucleotide sequence: TGTGCCAGCGGCAGGACTAGCGGGAACCCCAATGAGCAGTTCTTC. It translates to CASGRTSGNPNEQFF.

A single count supports this clone. This rearrangement joins TRBV11-3 to TRBJ1-2, with TRBD1 matching over 8 bases. The CDR3 is 17 residues long. Germline V gene lookup returns CDR1 SGHNT and CDR2 YENEEA. V shed 5 bases, J shed 6 bases, and the junction held 17 bases outside the gene matches. Here the CDR3 DNA reads TGTGCCAGCAGCCAAAGGTTGGGGCCAGGGGGCCCTGATGGCTACACCTTC. Translated: CASSQRLGPGGPDGYTF.

The CDR3 reads CASSPLQGYGEETQYF. Written as DNA, the CDR3 is TGTGCCAGCAGCCCCCTTCAGGGGTATGGGGAAGAGACCCAGTACTTC. The chain uses TRBV7-6 and TRBJ2-5, with D perhaps matching TRBD1 (6 bases). Trimming stripped 5 bases from V and 3 bases from J, with 19 bases between. The CDR3 length is 16 residues. Germline assignment: CDR1 SGHVS and CDR2 FNYEAQ.

The rearrangement uses TRBV4-2 and TRBJ1-1; TRBD1 matches at 7 bases. Germline trimming cut 1 base from V and 5 bases from J; bases unmatched to any gene: 10. Germline loops: CDR1 LGHNA, CDR2 YNFKEQ. The CDR3 loop spans 16 amino acids. CDR3 coding DNA: TGTGCCAGCAGCCAAGGGGTGGCAGGGGGTCTGACTGAAGCTTTCTTT. This codes for CASSQGVAGGLTEAFF.

This clone occurred a few times. As DNA, the CDR3 is TGTGCCAGCAGTTCGACTAGCTTAGGGGAGACCCAGTACTTC. Its translation: CASSSTSLGETQYF. The chain recombines TRBV28 with TRBJ2-5; 7 nucleotides align to TRBD2. The CDR3 covers 14 residues. V lost 4 bases, J lost 5 bases, and 7 bases stayed unmatched. In germline, CDR1 is MDHEN, CDR2 SYDVKM.

The gene calls are TRBV6-5 and TRBJ1-1; 7 bases are a match to TRBD1. Germline V gene sequence: CDR1 MNHEY, CDR2 SVGAGI. Unmatched junction bases numbered 8, after V lost 6 bases and J lost 1 base. This CDR3 has 15 amino acids. CDR3 DNA sequence: TGTGCCAGCAGGACTCCGGGACAGCCGAACACTGAAGCTTTCTTT. The encoded protein is CASRTPGQPNTEAFF.

V is TRBV18 and J is TRBJ1-2, with TRBD1 matching over 7 bases. The V segment lost 4 bases and the J segment 4 bases; nucleotides outside the gene matches: 12. From germline, CDR1 is KGHSH and CDR2 LQKENI. The CDR3 contains 16 residues. This CDR3 reads CASSLATGLFGYGYTF. DNA of the CDR3: TGTGCCAGCTCACTGGCGACAGGGTTATTTGGCTATGGCTACACCTTC.

The V gene is TRBV3-1 (or the pseudogene TRBV3-2), the J gene TRBJ1-4; 7 bases align to TRBD1. V lost 2 bases and J lost 5; bases outside the gene matches: 8. CDR3 size: 16 residues. The germline V gene encodes CDR1 LGHDT and CDR2 YNNKEL (reference sequence). CDR3 region: CASSQSTGIVNEKLFF. CDR3 bases: TGTGCCAGCAGCCAATCGACAGGGATCGTGAATGAAAAACTGTTTTTT.

The chain employs TRBV27 and TRBJ1-2; D not resolved. The CDR3 is 13 amino acids. V dropped 3 bases and J dropped 14 bases, with 19 bases sitting between them. Germline V gene data show CDR1 as MNHEY and CDR2 as SMNVEV (reference sequence). The CDR3 is CASSLRPWYGTTF. In DNA form, the CDR3 reads TGTGCCAGCAGTTTGCGGCCTTGGTACGGCACAACCTTC.

The chain couples TRBV4-1 to TRBJ1-4; D is unresolved. Between the trimmed V and J ends, which lost 0 bases and 11 bases, there was a span of 7 bases. The CDR3 contains 12 residues. CDR1 and CDR2 from the germline V gene are MGHRA and YSYEKL. The CDR3 loop reads CASSQDSVKLFF. In DNA, the CDR3 is TGCGCCAGCAGCCAAGATAGCGTCAAACTGTTTTTT.

This CDR3 is CASSSFKRGVETQYF. The CDR3 nucleotides are TGTGCCAGCAGCAGCTTCAAGCGGGGGGTTGAGACCCAGTACTTC. V and J are TRBV5-6 and TRBJ2-5; 9 bases align to TRBD2. Trimming cost V 4 bases and J 5 bases; bases outside gene matches: 9. The CDR3 totals 15 residues. Germline values: CDR1 SGHDT, CDR2 YYEEEE. The whole variable domain, remainder taken from reference TRBV5-6 and TRBJ2-5, is DAGVTQSPTHLIKTRGQQVTLRCSPKSGHDTVSWYQQALGQGPQFIFQYYEEEERQRGNFPDRFSGHQFPNYSSELNVNALLLGDSALYLCASSSFKRGVETQYFGPGTRLLVL.

V gene TRBV15 combines with J gene TRBJ2-3; maybe TRBD2 (6 bases). With 1 base removed from V and 0 bases from J, the gap between germline ends came to 11 bases. Germline CDR1 and CDR2: LNHNV and YYDKDF (reference sequence). The CDR3 length is 16 residues. The CDR3: CATSRGGVFSTDTQYF. The CDR3 coding sequence is TGTGCCACCAGCAGAGGGGGGGTATTTAGCACAGATACGCAGTATTTT.

CDR3 protein: CASSRTAYTEAFF. The CDR3 DNA sequence: TGTGCCAGCAGTAGGACAGCCTACACTGAAGCTTTCTTT. The chain recombines TRBV27 with TRBJ1-1, with D possibly matching TRBD1 (6 bases). CDR1 and CDR2 from the germline V gene are MNHEY and SMNVEV (reference sequence). The CDR3 runs 13 residues. Deletions cut 5 bases from V and 3 bases from J, with 10 bases between.

This clone was observed a few times. The chain recombines TRBV10-3 with TRBJ2-7; 11 bases map to TRBD2. The CDR3 runs 16 residues. V lost 6 bases to trimming and J lost 3 bases; unmatched junction nucleotides: 10. Germline V CDR1 and CDR2: ENHRY, SYGVKD. The CDR3 DNA reads as TGTGCCATCAGCAAGAAACCGGGACTAGCGGACTACGAGCAGTACTTC. Translation: CAISKKPGLADYEQYF.

This chain links TRBV28 with TRBJ2-3, with a tentative D call TRBD1 (6 bases). Germline V CDR1 and CDR2: MDHEN, SYDVKM. V was shortened by 5 bases and J by 7 bases, with 22 bases between the two germline ends. The CDR3 covers 16 residues. The CDR3 region has the DNA TGTGCCAGCAGTATCTCACAGGGCGTTGGAGTTCATACGCAGTATTTT. It specifies CASSISQGVGVHTQYF.

V usage is TRBV6-1 and J usage is TRBJ1-6, with D perhaps TRBD1 (6 bases). V gave up 0 bases and J gave up 10 bases, with 13 bases separating them. Germline V lookup: CDR1 MNHNS, CDR2 SASEGT. The CDR3 consists of 15 residues. The CDR3 DNA is TGTGCCAGCAGTGAAGCGCGGCAGGGGTTCTCACCCCTCCACTTT. Translation: CASSEARQGFSPLHF.

The V gene is TRBV10-2, the J gene TRBJ2-3; D is perhaps TRBD2 (6 bases). Trimming shortened V by 8 bases and J by 4 bases, and 13 bases separated the two germline ends. CDR3 length: 13 amino acids. Germline V lookup: CDR1 WSHSY, CDR2 SAAADI. CDR3 amino acids: CASGTPSADTQYF. DNA for the CDR3: TGCGCCAGCGGAACCCCTAGCGCAGATACGCAGTATTTT.

The chain employs TRBV11-2 and TRBJ2-7, with 9 bases aligning to TRBD2. The CDR3 consists of 14 residues. With V trimmed by 1 base and J by 6 bases, 4 bases remained unmatched. Germline V gives CDR1 SGHAT, CDR2 FQNNGV. DNA for the CDR3: TGTGCCAGCAGCTTAGTCACGCGGGAGGGCGAGCAGTACTTC. Protein product: CASSLVTREGEQYF.

The rearrangement links TRBV5-6 to TRBJ2-7; a weak D match, TRBD2 (5 bases). CDR3 length: 16 amino acids. Per germline, CDR1 SGHDT and CDR2 YYEEEE. Trimming took off 4 bases at V and 3 bases at J, with 20 bases between the two ends. In DNA, the CDR3 is TGTGCCAGCAGCCGGGAAGGACTCATCCCCCTCTACGAGCAGTACTTC. Translation gives CASSREGLIPLYEQYF.

The genes are TRBV19 and TRBJ1-2, with 7 bases fitting TRBD1. V shed 5 bases and J 2 bases; nucleotides not matched to a gene: 14. This CDR3 has 17 amino acids. From germline, CDR1 is LNHDA and CDR2 SQIVND (reference sequence). The CDR3 region has the DNA TGTGCCAGTAGTGAGGTCAGGGGGACGGGAAGCAACTATGGCTACACCTTC. It yields the protein CASSEVRGTGSNYGYTF.